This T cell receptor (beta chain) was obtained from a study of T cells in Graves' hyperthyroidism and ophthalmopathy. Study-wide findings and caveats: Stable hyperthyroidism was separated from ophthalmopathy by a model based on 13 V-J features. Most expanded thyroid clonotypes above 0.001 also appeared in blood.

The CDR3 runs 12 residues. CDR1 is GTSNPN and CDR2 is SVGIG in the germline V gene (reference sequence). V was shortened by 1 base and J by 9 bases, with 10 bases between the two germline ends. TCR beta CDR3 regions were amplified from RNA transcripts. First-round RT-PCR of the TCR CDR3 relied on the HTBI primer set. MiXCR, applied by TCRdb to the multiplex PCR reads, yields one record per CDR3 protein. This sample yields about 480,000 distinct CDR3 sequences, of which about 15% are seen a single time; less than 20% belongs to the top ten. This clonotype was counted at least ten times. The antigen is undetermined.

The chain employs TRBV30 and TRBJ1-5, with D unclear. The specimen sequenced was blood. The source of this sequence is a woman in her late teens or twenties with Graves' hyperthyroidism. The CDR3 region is CAWSESLGPQHF. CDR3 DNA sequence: TGTGCCTGGAGTGAGTCTTTAGGGCCCCAGCATTTT.